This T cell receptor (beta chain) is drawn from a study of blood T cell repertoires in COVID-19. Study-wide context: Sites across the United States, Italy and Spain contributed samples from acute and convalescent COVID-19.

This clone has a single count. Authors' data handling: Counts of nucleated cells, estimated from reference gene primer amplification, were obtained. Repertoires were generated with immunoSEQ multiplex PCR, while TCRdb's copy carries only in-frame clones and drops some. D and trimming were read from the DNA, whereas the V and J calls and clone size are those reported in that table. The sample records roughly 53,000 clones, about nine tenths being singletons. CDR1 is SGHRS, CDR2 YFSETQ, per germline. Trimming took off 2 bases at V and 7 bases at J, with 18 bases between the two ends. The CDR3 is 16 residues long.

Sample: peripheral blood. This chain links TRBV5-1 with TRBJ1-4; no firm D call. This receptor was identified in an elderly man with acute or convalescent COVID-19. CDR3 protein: CASSLGTGPEGEKLFF. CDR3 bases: TGCGCCAGCAGCTTAGGCACCGGGCCAGAGGGTGAAAAACTGTTTTTT.